One T cell receptor beta chain is described in this entry. What it binds is unknown. CDR1 and CDR2 from the germline V gene are MDHEN and SYDVKM. The CDR3 is 13 amino acids. V gave up 2 bases and J gave up 2 bases, with 6 bases separating them. This entry belongs to a study of T cell responses to AZD1222 COVID-19 vaccine. Across the study: Investigators merged groups given second doses at roughly 4 or roughly 12 weeks. Study outcomes and limitations: In a largely white British group with more females than males, clonal diversity was possibly underestimated. Vaccine-associated CD4 TCRs spanned spike, dominant at 160-218 and 743-854.

The table came from immunoSEQ multiplex PCR; TCRdb's copy has only in-frame clones and leaves some out. The sample includes around 160,000 clones, 88% of them seen just once. This sequence originates from an adult in good health. The rearrangement joins TRBV28 to TRBJ1-2, with D possibly TRBD1 on 5 matching bases. The sample in question was peripheral blood, obtained on day 0 of AZD1222 vaccination. CDR3 DNA sequence: TGTGCCAGCAGTTTAGGACAAAACTATGGCTACACCTTC. This sequence encodes CASSLGQNYGYTF.